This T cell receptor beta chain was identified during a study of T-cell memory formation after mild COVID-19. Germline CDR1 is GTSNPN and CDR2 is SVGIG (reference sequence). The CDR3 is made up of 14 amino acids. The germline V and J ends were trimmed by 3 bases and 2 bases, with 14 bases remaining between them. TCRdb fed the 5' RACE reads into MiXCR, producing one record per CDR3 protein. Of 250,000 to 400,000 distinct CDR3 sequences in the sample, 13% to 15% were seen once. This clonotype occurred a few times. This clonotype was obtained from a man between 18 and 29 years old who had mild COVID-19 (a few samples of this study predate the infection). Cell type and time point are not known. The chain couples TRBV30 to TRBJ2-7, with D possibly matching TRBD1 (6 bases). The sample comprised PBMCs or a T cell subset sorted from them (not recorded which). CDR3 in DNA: TGTGCCTGGAGGGAACAGGGAACGGCCTACGAGCAGTACTTC. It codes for CAWREQGTAYEQYF.